This passage covers 29 T cell receptor beta chains from one sample sequenced in a study of cytomegalovirus exposure and HLA in healthy donors. Primers for the PCR totalled 60 Vbeta and 13 Jbeta. Produced via immunoSEQ multiplex PCR; TCRdb's table is partial and in-frame only. The profile shows a few hundred thousand clones, almost 80% of them singletons. The sequenced sample consisted of PBMCs. All receptors come from a man younger than 35 in good health and CMV-seronegative.

The rearrangement joins TRBV5-4 to TRBJ1-2; D gene unclear. CDR1 and CDR2 (germline): SGHNT, YYREEE (reference sequence). With 3 bases removed from V and 4 bases from J, the gap between germline ends came to 7 bases. The CDR3 loop spans 12 amino acids. The CDR3: CASSSSSYGYTF. The DNA for the CDR3 is TGTGCCAGCAGCTCCTCCTCCTATGGCTACACCTTC. Variable domain in full (rest from reference TRBV5-4 and TRBJ1-2): ETGVTQSPTHLIKTRGQQVTLRCSSQSGHNTVSWYQQALGQGPQFIFQYYREEENGRGNFPPRFSGLQFPNYSSELNVNALELDDSALYLCASSSSSYGYTFGSGTRLTVV.

The chain recombines TRBV5-1 with TRBJ2-7; D possibly corresponds to TRBD2 (5 bases). CDR1 is SGHRS and CDR2 is YFSETQ in the germline V gene. The germline V and J ends were trimmed by 1 base and 0 bases, with 11 bases remaining between them. The CDR3 runs 15 residues. CDR3 region: CASSLSGKSSYEQYF. CDR3 in DNA: TGCGCCAGCAGCTTGTCCGGGAAGAGCTCCTACGAGCAGTACTTC. The full variable domain, rest sourced from reference TRBV5-1 and TRBJ2-7, is KAGVTQTPRYLIKTRGQQVTLSCSPISGHRSVSWYQQTPGQGLQFLFEYFSETQRNKGNFPGRFSGRQFSNSRSEMNVSTLELGDSALYLCASSLSGKSSYEQYFGPGTRLTVT.

A word on this clone: Its ends do not fully match the called genes, so a read error is possible. The chain links TRBV7-9 to TRBJ1-6; D remains unclear. The germline gives CDR1 SEHNR, CDR2 FQNEAQ (reference sequence). The CDR3 spans 13 residues. The CDR3 region has the DNA TGTTCCAGTCACGCGGGGTATAATTCACCCCTCCACTTT. Translated, it gives CSSHAGYNSPLHF. Full variable domain (missing parts from reference TRBV7-9 and TRBJ1-6): DTGVSQNPRHKITKRGQNVTFRCDPISEHNRLYWYRQTLGQGPEFLTYFQNEAQLEKSRLLSDRFSAERPKGSFSTLEIQRTEQGDSAMYLCSSHAGYNSPLHFGNGTRLTVT.

The gene calls are TRBV5-4 and TRBJ2-1; 10 bases map to TRBD1. The CDR3 runs to 15 residues. The V gene's germline CDR1 is SGHNT and CDR2 YYREEE (reference sequence). After removal of 3 bases from V and 5 bases from J, the junction contained 5 bases not matched to a gene. The CDR3 bases are TGTGCCAGCAGCTACGACAGGGGGCACAACAATGAGCAGTTCTTC. This gives the protein CASSYDRGHNNEQFF.

The J gene is TRBJ2-5, the V gene TRBV5-8, with D maybe TRBD1 (5 bases). CDR1 is SGHTS and CDR2 is YDEGEE in the germline V gene. Trimming cost V 4 bases and J 4 bases, with 14 bases left between them. The CDR3 has 14 amino acids. In DNA form, the CDR3 reads TGTGCCAGCAGCCCTAGGACACTTCGAGAGACCCAGTACTTC. Translated: CASSPRTLRETQYF.

With regard to this clone: One end of the junction varies from germline; a read error may be responsible. The chain recombines TRBV7-7 with TRBJ2-7, with D perhaps TRBD1 (5 bases). Germline lookup yields CDR1 SSHAT and CDR2 FNYEAQ (reference sequence). The CDR3 consists of 15 residues. In DNA, the CDR3 is TGTGCTAGCAGCTTAGCCCCAGACAGCACCTACGAGCAGTACTTC. The encoded protein is CASSLAPDSTYEQYF.

The chain combines TRBV9 with TRBJ2-7, with D possibly being TRBD2 (5 bases). Germline V gives CDR1 SGDLS, CDR2 YYNGEE. This CDR3 spans 12 amino acids. With 1 base removed from V and 4 bases from J, the gap between germline ends came to 6 bases. The CDR3 spells CASSVPGYEQYF. The DNA for the CDR3 is TGTGCCAGCAGCGTACCGGGATACGAGCAGTACTTC.

The chain has TRBV19 and TRBJ1-4; 8 bases align to TRBD1. J was trimmed by 5 bases and V by 3 bases; bases with no gene match: 2. The V gene's germline CDR1 is LNHDA and CDR2 SQIVND (reference sequence). The CDR3 loop spans 14 amino acids. CDR3 nucleotide sequence: TGTGCCAGTAGTATCCAGGGGGCGAATGAAAAACTGTTTTTT. It is translated as CASSIQGANEKLFF.

The chain carries TRBV7-2 and TRBJ2-1, with TRBD1 as a possible D gene (5 bases). The V and J ends lost 3 bases and 8 bases respectively, with 20 bases between them. In germline, CDR1 is SGHTA, CDR2 FQGNSA. The CDR3 spans 16 residues. CDR3 DNA sequence: TGTGCCAGCAGCTTCCCTCCCGGGTTTGGGGCGCATGAGCAGTTCTTC. Amino acid sequence: CASSFPPGFGAHEQFF.

The chain employs TRBV27 and TRBJ1-2, with D possibly being TRBD1 (6 bases). Germline V CDR1 and CDR2: MNHEY, SMNVEV (reference sequence). The V gene lost 6 bases and the J gene lost 8 bases, with 19 bases spanning the gap. This CDR3 comprises 14 residues. The CDR3 sequence: CASSPGGGARGYTF. As DNA, the CDR3 is TGTGCCAGCAGCCCGGGTGGGGGGGCGAGGGGCTACACCTTC.

The chain carries TRBV19 and TRBJ2-4, with 11 bases identical to TRBD2. J was trimmed by 4 bases and V by 5 bases; bases with no gene match: 22. Germline CDR1 and CDR2: LNHDA and SQIVND (reference sequence). The CDR3 loop spans 21 amino acids. The chain's CDR3 is CASSSSLLAGVPLPRKNIQYF. In DNA, the CDR3 is TGTGCCAGTAGTTCTTCATTACTAGCGGGAGTTCCCCTACCCCGGAAAAACATTCAGTACTTC.

The rearrangement uses TRBV11-3 and TRBJ1-1; TRBD1 aligns across 9 bases. J was trimmed by 7 bases and V by 5 bases; bases with no gene match: 8. There are 14 residues in the CDR3. The V gene's germline CDR1 is SGHNT and CDR2 YENEEA. The CDR3 reads CASSLRGDRDEAFF. CDR3 nucleotides: TGTGCCAGCAGCCTCAGGGGGGACAGGGATGAAGCTTTCTTT.

This CDR3 is CASTDQTGRAYGYTF. The CDR3 DNA sequence: TGTGCCAGCACCGATCAGACAGGGCGGGCATATGGCTACACCTTC. V and J are TRBV28 and TRBJ1-2; 7 bases fit TRBD1. CDR1 and CDR2 (germline): MDHEN, SYDVKM. J gave up 5 bases and V 7 bases, and 13 bases lay outside the gene matches. This CDR3 is built from 15 residues.

The chain combines TRBV28 with TRBJ1-5, with D tentatively TRBD1 (5 bases). Between the trimmed V and J ends, which lost 6 bases and 7 bases, there was a span of 19 bases. This CDR3 spans 15 amino acids. Germline V gene data show CDR1 as MDHEN and CDR2 as SYDVKM. The CDR3 DNA is TGTGCCAGCAGACAACCCGGGGGAGCTAGACAGCCCCAGCATTTT. This sequence encodes CASRQPGGARQPQHF.

This clone was seen more than once but under ten times. Written as DNA, the CDR3 is TGTGCCAGCAGCTTAGGCATCTTAGTCGGCACTGAAGCTTTCTTT. Its protein is CASSLGILVGTEAFF. The chain uses TRBV13 and TRBJ1-1; D uncertain. V was clipped by 0 bases and J by 4 bases, with 12 bases between them. The germline gives CDR1 PRHDT, CDR2 FYEKMQ (reference sequence). There are 15 residues in the CDR3.

The chain combines TRBV30 with TRBJ1-1, with D possibly matching TRBD1 (6 bases). CDR3 length equals 14 residues. The V end was cut by 3 bases, the J end by 5 bases, with 16 bases between. CDR1 GTSNPN and CDR2 SVGIG come from the germline V gene (reference sequence). Here the CDR3 reads CAWSLSGTYTEAFF. For the CDR3, the DNA is TGTGCCTGGAGCTTATCCGGGACATATACTGAAGCTTTCTTT. Looking up the rest from reference TRBV30 and TRBJ1-1 gives the full variable domain: SQTIHQWPATLVQPVGSPLSLECTVEGTSNPNLYWYRQAAGRGLQLLFYSVGIGQISSEVPQNLSASRPQDRQFILSSKKLLLSDSGFYLCAWSLSGTYTEAFFGQGTRLTVV.

This clone was seen only once. The chain employs TRBV2 and TRBJ2-3, with 9 bases aligning to TRBD2. Germline V gives CDR1 SNHLY, CDR2 FYNNEI. The CDR3 runs to 17 residues. V was pared by 3 bases and J by 5 bases, with 12 bases of the junction left unmatched. The CDR3 DNA reads TGTGCCAGCAGTGATATGAGTGTAGCGGGAGATAGAGATACGCAGTATTTT. Protein product: CASSDMSVAGDRDTQYF.

The genes are TRBV7-6 and TRBJ2-3, with 10 nucleotides matching TRBD2. Unmatched junction bases numbered 16, after V lost 4 bases and J lost 6 bases. The CDR3 spans 18 residues. Looked up from germline, CDR1 is SGHVS and CDR2 is FNYEAQ. The chain's CDR3 is CASSSYLTSGPEVDTQYF. The CDR3 nucleotides read TGTGCCAGCAGCTCATATCTGACTAGCGGGCCAGAGGTTGATACGCAGTATTTT.

The chain employs TRBV13 and TRBJ2-3; 9 nucleotides match TRBD1. Unmatched junction bases numbered 9, after V lost 2 bases and J lost 0 bases. Germline V gene lookup returns CDR1 PRHDT and CDR2 FYEKMQ (reference sequence). The CDR3 length is 18 residues. The CDR3: CASSLRVMGQGSTDTQYF. As DNA, the CDR3 is TGTGCCAGCAGCTTACGGGTGATGGGACAGGGCAGCACAGATACGCAGTATTTT.

The genes are TRBV6-1 and TRBJ1-2; D is ambiguous. Germline CDR1 reads MNHNS; CDR2 reads SASEGT. The CDR3 is 13 residues long. V was shortened by 3 bases and J by 7 bases, with 12 bases between the two germline ends. The CDR3 sequence is CASSDFGNAGYTF. CDR3 sequence (DNA): TGTGCCAGCAGTGATTTCGGGAACGCTGGCTACACCTTC.

The gene calls are TRBV6-6 and TRBJ2-3; 11 bases are a match to TRBD1. The CDR3 length is 16 residues. V dropped 4 bases and J dropped 5; count of bases not matched to a gene: 8. Per the germline V gene, CDR1 is MNHNY and CDR2 is SVGAGI (reference sequence). The CDR3 DNA follows: TGTGCCAGCAGTTTCCTCGGACAGGGGGCGGTAGATACGCAGTATTTT. This translates into CASSFLGQGAVDTQYF.

This chain joins TRBV5-1 and TRBJ1-2, with D possibly matching TRBD1 (6 bases). Trimming pared 4 bases from V and 13 bases from J, leaving 23 bases between. CDR3 length equals 14 residues. The germline CDR1 and CDR2 sequences are SGHRS and YFSETQ. CDR3 in DNA: TGCGCCAGCAGCATCCGGGACACCCTTGGCGACCTCACCTTC. This codes for CASSIRDTLGDLTF. Looking up the rest from reference TRBV5-1 and TRBJ1-2 gives the full variable domain: KAGVTQTPRYLIKTRGQQVTLSCSPISGHRSVSWYQQTPGQGLQFLFEYFSETQRNKGNFPGRFSGRQFSNSRSEMNVSTLELGDSALYLCASSIRDTLGDLTFGSGTRLTVV.

This clone has more than one count but fewer than ten. The CDR3: CAGRRTGMQETQYF. In DNA, the CDR3 is TGTGCCGGACGTCGGACGGGGATGCAAGAGACCCAGTACTTC. The V and J genes are TRBV6-1 and TRBJ2-5; the D gene is possibly TRBD2 (5 bases). This CDR3 is built from 14 residues. Between the trimmed V and J ends, which lost 11 bases and 2 bases, there was a span of 18 bases. Germline-derived CDR1 and CDR2 are MNHNS and SASEGT.

In its sample, this clone ranks as medium-sized. The chain carries TRBV7-2 and TRBJ2-2, with TRBD2 matching 11 bases. This CDR3 is 16 amino acids long. CDR1 and CDR2 (germline): SGHTA, FQGNSA. V was pared by 6 bases and J by 4 bases, with 7 bases of the junction left unmatched. As DNA, the CDR3 is TGTGCCAGCAGATTAAGCGGGACTAGCGGCACCGGGGAGCTGTTTTTT. Encoded protein: CASRLSGTSGTGELFF.

The chain links TRBV18 to TRBJ1-1; no definite D call. Germline CDR1 is KGHSH and CDR2 is LQKENI. This CDR3 has 13 residues. Between the trimmed V and J ends, which lost 3 bases and 4 bases, there was a span of 9 bases. The CDR3 nucleotides read TGTGCCAGCTCACCTACGGGGAGCACTGAAGCTTTCTTT. It specifies CASSPTGSTEAFF.

The chain uses TRBV19 and TRBJ2-2; 7 nucleotides line up with TRBD1. The V gene's germline CDR1 is LNHDA and CDR2 SQIVND (reference sequence). With 4 bases clipped from V and 0 bases from J, the junction kept 2 bases outside the gene matches. The CDR3 is made up of 15 amino acids. CDR3 protein: CASSKRGPNTGELFF. The CDR3 DNA follows: TGTGCCAGTAGTAAGAGGGGGCCGAACACCGGGGAGCTGTTTTTT. Full variable domain (outside the CDR3, taken from reference TRBV19 and TRBJ2-2): DGGITQSPKYLFRKEGQNVTLSCEQNLNHDAMYWYRQDPGQGLRLIYYSQIVNDFQKGDIAEGYSVSREKKESFPLTVTSAQKNPTAFYLCASSKRGPNTGELFFGEGSRLTVL.

The chain is built from TRBV27 and TRBJ2-1; weak D call: TRBD2 (5 bases). V gave up 4 bases and J gave up 15 bases, with 25 bases separating them. The germline V gene encodes CDR1 MNHEY and CDR2 SMNVEV (reference sequence). CDR3 length: 15 residues. In DNA form, the CDR3 reads TGTGCCAGCAGTTCGGGAATTACAAGTAAAGCCCAGTTGTTCTTC. Its translation: CASSSGITSKAQLFF.

The V gene is TRBV6-5, the J gene TRBJ1-2; 9 bases agree with TRBD1. CDR1 is MNHEY, CDR2 SVGAGI, per germline. CDR3 size: 16 residues. The V segment lost 0 bases and the J segment 3 bases; nucleotides outside the gene matches: 5. The CDR3 region is CASSYSGTGIYYGYTF. The CDR3 DNA is TGTGCCAGCAGTTACTCGGGGACAGGGATCTACTATGGCTACACCTTC.

This clone was counted a few times. The CDR3 region has the DNA TGTGCCAGCAGCCGGCGGGGGGCCAGCTCCTACAATGAGCAGTTCTTC. It specifies CASSRRGASSYNEQFF. V and J are TRBV27 and TRBJ2-1, with TRBD2 matching 8 bases. CDR1 and CDR2 (germline): MNHEY, SMNVEV (reference sequence). The CDR3 runs to 16 residues. Unmatched junction bases numbered 7, after V lost 6 bases and J lost 0 bases.